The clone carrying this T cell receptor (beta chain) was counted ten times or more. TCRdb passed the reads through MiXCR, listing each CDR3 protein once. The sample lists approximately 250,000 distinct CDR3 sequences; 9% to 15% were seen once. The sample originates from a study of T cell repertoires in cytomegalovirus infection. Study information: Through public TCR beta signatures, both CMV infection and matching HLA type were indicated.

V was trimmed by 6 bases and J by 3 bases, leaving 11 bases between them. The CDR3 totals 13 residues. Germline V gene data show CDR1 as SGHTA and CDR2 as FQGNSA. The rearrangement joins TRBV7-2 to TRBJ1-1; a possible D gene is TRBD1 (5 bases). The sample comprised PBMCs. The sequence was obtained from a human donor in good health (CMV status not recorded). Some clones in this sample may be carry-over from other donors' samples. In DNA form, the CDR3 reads TGTGCCAGCAGGGACCAGGGAGACACTGAAGCTTTCTTT. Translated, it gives CASRDQGDTEAFF.